Shown below are 29 T cell receptor beta chains from a single sample sequenced in a study of CXCR4 blockade with PD-1 therapy in pancreatic cancer. The repertoire was sequenced with immunoSEQ multiplex PCR; TCRdb's copy has only in-frame clones and lacks some. The sample holds about 5,200 clones, 48% seen once. Sequencing used tumor tissue. The receptors were gathered from a human donor with pancreatic ductal adenocarcinoma.

The count of this clone is one. J is TRBJ2-7 and V is TRBV29-1; TRBD2 is a possible D gene (5 bases). Germline values: CDR1 SQVTM, CDR2 ANQGSEA. With 5 bases removed from V and 3 bases from J, the gap between germline ends came to 11 bases. The CDR3 loop spans 12 amino acids. The CDR3: CSVYSRDYEQYF. CDR3 DNA sequence: TGCAGCGTTTACTCACGGGACTACGAGCAGTACTTC.

The rearrangement uses TRBV19 and TRBJ2-3; 9 positions agree with TRBD2. The V and J ends lost 5 bases and 1 base, in that order; junction bases with no gene match: 4. Germline CDR1 and CDR2: LNHDA and SQIVND (reference sequence). There are 15 residues in the CDR3. The CDR3 sequence: CASSSQREGTDTQYF. CDR3 bases: TGTGCCAGTAGTTCCCAGCGGGAGGGCACAGATACGCAGTATTTT.

The J gene is TRBJ2-3, the V gene TRBV10-2; no reliable D call. Trimming took 5 bases from V and 0 from J, leaving 9 bases between them. There are 14 residues in the CDR3. Germline-derived CDR1 and CDR2 are WSHSY and SAAADI. This CDR3 is CASSFAGSTDTQYF. The DNA of the CDR3 is TGCGCCAGCAGTTTTGCAGGTAGCACAGATACGCAGTATTTT.

This chain connects TRBV9 to TRBJ1-1; perhaps TRBD1 as D (5 bases). Trimming stripped 0 bases from V and 0 bases from J, with 6 bases between. From germline, CDR1 is SGDLS and CDR2 YYNGEE. The CDR3 has 14 residues. The CDR3 reads CASSVARVNTEAFF. DNA of the CDR3: TGTGCCAGCAGCGTAGCCAGGGTGAACACTGAAGCTTTCTTT. Filled out from reference TRBV9 and TRBJ1-1, the complete variable domain reads DSGVTQTPKHLITATGQRVTLRCSPRSGDLSVYWYQQSLDQGLQFLIQYYNGEERAKGNILERFSAQQFPDLHSELNLSSLELGDSALYFCASSVARVNTEAFFGQGTRLTVV.

This clone was recorded a few times. The V call is TRBV10-3, the J call TRBJ1-1, with D possibly being TRBD1 (5 bases). Germline values: CDR1 ENHRY, CDR2 SYGVKD. This CDR3 has 15 residues. The ends were cut back, 2 bases at V and 3 bases at J, with 13 bases in the middle. This CDR3 reads CAISEEGRGDTEAFF. The CDR3 coding sequence is TGTGCCATCAGTGAGGAGGGAAGAGGGGACACTGAAGCTTTCTTT.

The chain employs TRBV18 and TRBJ2-3; no reliable D call. Germline-derived CDR1 and CDR2 are KGHSH and LQKENI. Trimming took off 0 bases at V and 2 bases at J, with 3 bases between the two ends. The CDR3 length is 13 residues. The CDR3 loop reads CASSPPATDTQYF. The DNA for the CDR3 is TGTGCCAGCTCACCACCGGCCACAGATACGCAGTATTTT.

There are a few counts of this clone. V gene TRBV28 combines with J gene TRBJ2-7, with 11 bases matching TRBD2. J lost 0 bases, V lost 1 base, and 5 bases had no gene match. The CDR3 loop spans 17 amino acids. Germline loops: CDR1 MDHEN, CDR2 SYDVKM. Written as DNA, the CDR3 is TGTGCCAGCAGTTTATTCTCGGGACTAGCGGCCTCCTACGAGCAGTACTTC. It encodes CASSLFSGLAASYEQYF.

The chain recombines TRBV6-8 with TRBJ2-1; no clear D gene. Germline CDR1 and CDR2: MNHGY and SAAAGT. The CDR3 has 14 residues. Trimming stripped 7 bases from V and 0 bases from J, with 10 bases between. CDR3 region: CASKADNSYNEQFF. CDR3 nucleotide sequence: TGTGCCAGCAAGGCTGATAACTCCTACAATGAGCAGTTCTTC.

In this sample, this clone turned up a few times. The chain recombines TRBV19 with TRBJ2-1, with 7 nucleotides matching TRBD1. Losses at the gene ends were 4 bases for V and 5 bases for J; bases not matched to a gene: 5. Germline CDR1 LNHDA, CDR2 SQIVND (reference sequence). This CDR3 has 14 residues. The CDR3 nucleotides read TGTGCCAGTAGTAGGACAGGTAGTAACAATGAGCAGTTCTTC. It encodes CASSRTGSNNEQFF.

The chain uses TRBV28 and TRBJ2-2; D not resolved. V was clipped by 2 bases and J by 7 bases, with 17 bases between them. CDR1 is MDHEN, CDR2 SYDVKM, per germline. The CDR3 has 16 residues. CDR3 in amino acids: CASSLTPRGGGGELFF. CDR3 bases: TGTGCCAGCAGTTTAACTCCTCGCGGTGGCGGCGGGGAGCTGTTTTTT.

V gene TRBV19 combines with J gene TRBJ1-6; 8 positions match TRBD1. V shed 4 bases and J 7 bases; nucleotides not matched to a gene: 3. Per the germline V gene, CDR1 is LNHDA and CDR2 is SQIVND (reference sequence). CDR3 length: 14 amino acids. CDR3 sequence reads: CASSNRQGNSPLHF. The DNA for the CDR3 is TGTGCCAGTAGTAATCGACAGGGGAATTCACCCCTCCACTTT. The variable domain in full, with the rest retrieved from reference TRBV19 and TRBJ1-6, is DGGITQSPKYLFRKEGQNVTLSCEQNLNHDAMYWYRQDPGQGLRLIYYSQIVNDFQKGDIAEGYSVSREKKESFPLTVTSAQKNPTAFYLCASSNRQGNSPLHFGNGTRLTVT.

This chain joins TRBV30 and TRBJ1-1, with D perhaps TRBD1 (5 bases). Germline V gives CDR1 GTSNPN, CDR2 SVGIG (reference sequence). The germline V and J ends were trimmed by 7 bases and 3 bases, with 15 bases remaining between them. The CDR3 contains 13 residues. CDR3 sequence (DNA): TGTGCCTATACGAGGGGCTTGGACACTGAAGCTTTCTTT. Its protein product is CAYTRGLDTEAFF.

V and J are TRBV19 and TRBJ2-5; TRBD2 might be the D (6 bases). The CDR3 runs to 12 residues. The V end was cut by 4 bases, the J end by 4 bases, with 7 bases between. Germline CDR1 reads LNHDA; CDR2 reads SQIVND (reference sequence). CDR3 sequence reads: CASSTGGETQYF. The CDR3 DNA is TGTGCCAGTAGTACCGGGGGAGAGACCCAGTACTTC.

In DNA form, the CDR3 reads TGTGCCAGCAGTCCACAGGGAAATGAAAAACTGTTTTTT. It codes for CASSPQGNEKLFF. J is TRBJ1-4 and V is TRBV7-1; D may be TRBD1 (6 bases). TRBV7-1 is given ORF status, its function remaining uncertain. This CDR3 has 13 residues. V lost 6 bases, J lost 5 bases, and 10 bases lay in between.

Note on this clone: Other DNA variants within this sample encode the same CDR3. V gene TRBV12-5 combines with J gene TRBJ2-1; tentative D call: TRBD1 (5 bases). V was cut by 2 bases and J by 7 bases, with 6 bases left in between. This CDR3 is built from 12 residues. The germline gives CDR1 LGHNT, CDR2 FRNRAP. The CDR3 DNA is TGTGCTAGTGGTTTGTCAGGGAATGAGCAGTTCTTC. This encodes CASGLSGNEQFF.

The table lists this clone with a few counts. At one end the junction does not follow the germline gene, possibly because of a read error. The chain combines TRBV7-7 with TRBJ2-7; the match to TRBD2 covers 14 bases. Germline V gene sequence: CDR1 SSHAT, CDR2 FNYEAQ (reference sequence). CDR3 length equals 18 residues. For the CDR3, the DNA is TGTGCTAGCAGCCTGTTGGGACTAGCGGGAGAAGTGGCCTACGAGCAGTACTTC. Its translation: CASSLLGLAGEVAYEQYF.

The chain employs TRBV30 and TRBJ1-2; D ambiguous. V was clipped by 1 base and J by 2 bases, with 8 bases between them. The CDR3 length is 13 residues. Germline V gives CDR1 GTSNPN, CDR2 SVGIG (reference sequence). CDR3 bases: TGTGCCTGGAGTGGAACACCCAACTATGGCTACACCTTC. This sequence encodes CAWSGTPNYGYTF.

This clone occurred a few times. This CDR3 reads CASSLGTGDEQFF. CDR3 sequence (DNA): TGTGCCAGCAGTCTCGGGACGGGAGATGAGCAGTTCTTC. The V gene is TRBV6-9, the J gene TRBJ2-1; D may be TRBD2 (6 bases). Germline V gene data show CDR1 as MNHGY and CDR2 as SVAAGI. Deletions cut 5 bases from V and 8 bases from J, with 13 bases between. This CDR3 region has 13 residues.

Only a few counts were recorded for this clone. The chain combines TRBV6-7 with TRBJ2-5; D not certain. TRBV6-7 is an ORF; its function is uncertain. This CDR3 is 14 amino acids long. V was pared by 4 bases and J by 2 bases, with 11 bases between. The DNA for the CDR3 is TGTGCCAGCAGTTCTACGAGGCCACAAGAGACCCAGTACTTC. It codes for CASSSTRPQETQYF.

V usage is TRBV19 and J usage is TRBJ2-7, with D maybe TRBD2 (5 bases). This CDR3 has 12 residues. The V gene lost 4 bases and the J gene lost 6 bases, with 10 bases spanning the gap. Per the germline V gene, CDR1 is LNHDA and CDR2 is SQIVND (reference sequence). This CDR3 reads CASSNKRSEQYF. DNA of the CDR3: TGTGCCAGTAGTAATAAGCGGAGCGAGCAGTACTTC.

V gene TRBV11-3 combines with J gene TRBJ2-3; 13 bases line up with TRBD2. Germline CDR1 reads SGHNT; CDR2 reads YENEEA. This CDR3 has 17 amino acids. J lost 7 bases, V lost 4 bases, and 11 bases had no gene match. The chain's CDR3 is CASSSWTSGRGGNTQYF. CDR3 coding DNA: TGTGCCAGCAGCTCCTGGACTAGCGGGAGAGGAGGAAATACGCAGTATTTT.

This clone was seen just once. This sequence joins TRBV18 and TRBJ2-7, with 9 bases matching TRBD1. J was trimmed by 3 bases and V by 4 bases; bases with no gene match: 7. CDR1 and CDR2 from the germline V gene are KGHSH and LQKENI. The CDR3 spans 15 residues. The CDR3 DNA sequence: TGTGCCAGCTCACACGGGACAGGGCCCCACTACGAGCAGTACTTC. Protein: CASSHGTGPHYEQYF.

V gene TRBV30 combines with J gene TRBJ1-4; D remains unclear. The CDR3 consists of 13 residues. With 5 bases removed from V and 6 bases from J, the gap between germline ends came to 13 bases. Per the germline V gene, CDR1 is GTSNPN and CDR2 is SVGIG (reference sequence). The CDR3: CAWAPGGDEKLFF. The CDR3, as DNA: TGTGCCTGGGCCCCGGGTGGCGATGAAAAACTGTTTTTT.

A few counts support this clone. The J gene is TRBJ2-1, the V gene TRBV6-4; tentatively, D is TRBD2 (6 bases). The V and J ends lost 5 bases and 7 bases respectively, with 24 bases between them. The CDR3 runs 17 residues. Germline CDR1 MRHNA, CDR2 SNTAGT. The CDR3 region is CASSSWGALAQGNEQFF. The DNA of the CDR3 is TGTGCCAGCAGTTCCTGGGGCGCACTAGCTCAAGGTAATGAGCAGTTCTTC.

The gene calls are TRBV19 and TRBJ1-5; no clear D. This CDR3 has 14 amino acids. Trimming took off 5 bases at V and 0 bases at J, with 8 bases between the two ends. Germline lookup yields CDR1 LNHDA and CDR2 SQIVND (reference sequence). The CDR3 spells CASSLGNSNQPQHF. For the CDR3, the DNA is TGTGCCAGTAGTTTGGGGAATAGCAATCAGCCCCAGCATTTT. Combining the CDR3 with reference TRBV19 and TRBJ1-5 gives the whole variable domain DGGITQSPKYLFRKEGQNVTLSCEQNLNHDAMYWYRQDPGQGLRLIYYSQIVNDFQKGDIAEGYSVSREKKESFPLTVTSAQKNPTAFYLCASSLGNSNQPQHFGDGTRLSIL.

V usage is TRBV28 and J usage is TRBJ1-1; D is unresolved. V lost 9 bases and J 0 bases, leaving 14 bases between the germline ends. This CDR3 contains 14 residues. The germline V gene encodes CDR1 MDHEN and CDR2 SYDVKM. CDR3 sequence (DNA): TGTGCCAGTCTCCCGGGTAGGCTGAACACTGAAGCTTTCTTT. This sequence encodes CASLPGRLNTEAFF.

This sequence joins TRBV6-8 and TRBJ2-7, with 8 positions matching TRBD2. The CDR3 runs to 16 residues. The germline V gene encodes CDR1 MNHGY and CDR2 SAAAGT. The V segment lost 0 bases and the J segment 3 bases; nucleotides outside the gene matches: 7. The DNA for the CDR3 is TGTGCCAGCAGTTACTCAGGAGCGGGAGCCCTCTACGAGCAGTACTTC. Its translation: CASSYSGAGALYEQYF.

V gene TRBV2 combines with J gene TRBJ2-7; D call uncertain. Germline CDR1 and CDR2: SNHLY and FYNNEI. The CDR3 length is 12 residues. V lost 6 bases and J lost 2, with 8 bases in between. This CDR3 is CASRTGTYEQYF. CDR3 DNA sequence: TGTGCCAGCAGGACCGGAACCTACGAGCAGTACTTC. Using reference TRBV2 and TRBJ2-7 for the parts outside the CDR3, the full variable domain is EPEVTQTPSHQVTQMGQEVILRCVPISNHLYFYWYRQILGQKVEFLVSFYNNEISEKSEIFDDQFSVERPDGSNFTLKIRSTKLEDSAMYFCASRTGTYEQYFGPGTRLTVT.

DNA for the CDR3: TGCGCCAGCAGCCAGACAGGGGGCTACAAGGAAGGTGAAGCTTTCTTT. It translates to CASSQTGGYKEGEAFF. V and J are TRBV10-2 and TRBJ1-1; 10 nucleotides align to TRBD1. The germline gives CDR1 WSHSY, CDR2 SAAADI. The J segment lost 7 bases and the V segment lost 6 bases, leaving 14 bases of the junction unmatched. The CDR3 length is 16 residues.